The next 32 T cell receptor beta chains were all read from a single sample in a study of blood T cell repertoires in COVID-19. Assay: immunoSEQ multiplex PCR; the TCRdb copy retains only in-frame clones and omits some. The sample carries 200,000 to 250,000 clones, 88% recorded once. The sequencing input was PBMCs or T cells enriched from blood (not recorded which). The receptors here all came from a woman in her twenties or thirties who had been exposed to COVID-19.

This rearrangement joins TRBV7-2 to TRBJ2-2, with 13 bases identical to TRBD2. CDR3 length: 16 residues. J was trimmed by 6 bases and V by 5 bases; bases with no gene match: 6. Germline lookup yields CDR1 SGHTA and CDR2 FQGNSA. CDR3 sequence: CASSPWTSGSAGELFF. CDR3 sequence (DNA): TGTGCCAGCAGCCCATGGACTAGCGGGAGTGCCGGGGAGCTGTTTTTT.

The rearrangement uses TRBV4-1 and TRBJ2-1, with 14 nucleotides matching TRBD2. The CDR3 spans 16 residues. Germline CDR1 is MGHRA and CDR2 is YSYEKL. The V and J ends lost 7 bases and 4 bases, in that order; junction bases with no gene match: 6. CDR3 region: CASKGTSGSHYNEQFF. CDR3 sequence (DNA): TGCGCCAGCAAAGGGACTAGCGGGAGTCATTACAATGAGCAGTTCTTC.

J is TRBJ1-2 and V is TRBV18; 8 bases fit TRBD1. CDR1 and CDR2 from the germline V gene are KGHSH and LQKENI. J gave up 3 bases and V 1 base, and 10 bases lay outside the gene matches. The CDR3 length is 17 residues. The CDR3 is CASSPRTGLGIDYGYTF. CDR3 sequence (DNA): TGTGCCAGCTCACCACGGACAGGGCTAGGTATTGACTATGGCTACACCTTC.

The chain uses TRBV3-1 (or the pseudogene TRBV3-2) and TRBJ2-7, with TRBD2 matching 11 bases. The junction had 5 bases not matched to a gene; V was cut back by 4 bases and J by 0 bases. The CDR3 totals 16 residues. Germline CDR1 LGHDT, CDR2 YNNKEL (reference sequence). The CDR3 region is CASSPAGTSGSYEQYF. The CDR3 DNA reads as TGTGCCAGCAGCCCAGCCGGGACTAGCGGCTCCTACGAGCAGTACTTC.

The chain employs TRBV19 and TRBJ2-3; D perhaps matches TRBD1 (5 bases). Deletions cut 3 bases from V and 1 base from J, with 11 bases between. In germline, CDR1 is LNHDA, CDR2 SQIVND (reference sequence). The CDR3 extends over 15 amino acids. CDR3 nucleotides: TGTGCCAGTAGTATTCAGGGTTTGGGCACAGATACGCAGTATTTT. Its translation: CASSIQGLGTDTQYF.

The CDR3 is CATSRVKGGQHYEQYF. In DNA form, the CDR3 reads TGTGCCACCAGCAGAGTTAAGGGGGGACAGCACTACGAGCAGTACTTC. The chain uses TRBV15 and TRBJ2-7, with D possibly matching TRBD1 (7 bases). Trimming shortened V by 1 base and J by 3 bases, and 16 bases separated the two germline ends. CDR1 and CDR2 (germline): LNHNV, YYDKDF (reference sequence). CDR3 length equals 16 residues.

This clone has a handful of counts. V and J are TRBV29-1 and TRBJ1-3; D call uncertain. The CDR3 is 11 amino acids. The germline V gene has CDR1 SQVTM and CDR2 ANQGSEA. The CDR3 DNA reads as TGCCACGACTCTAGAGTCGTCACCATATATTTT. Translation: CHDSRVVTIYF. Using reference TRBV29-1 and TRBJ1-3 for the parts outside the CDR3, the full variable domain is SAVISQKPSRDICQRGTSLTIQCQVDSQVTMMFWYRQQPGQSLTLIATANQGSEATYESGFVIDKFPISRPNLTFSTLTVSNMSPEDSSIYLCHDSRVVTIYFGEGSWLTVV.

This chain links TRBV6-5 with TRBJ2-5, with 11 bases that match TRBD2. Looked up from germline, CDR1 is MNHEY and CDR2 is SVGAGI. V was clipped by 4 bases and J by 5 bases; unmatched bases: 6. This CDR3 spans 15 amino acids. The CDR3 loop reads CASSSSSGGPETQYF. CDR3 sequence (DNA): TGTGCCAGCAGTTCGTCTAGCGGGGGGCCCGAGACCCAGTACTTC.

The gene calls are TRBV2 and TRBJ1-1; TRBD1 aligns across 8 bases. Germline CDR1 is SNHLY and CDR2 is FYNNEI. J gave up 4 bases and V 7 bases, and 8 bases lay outside the gene matches. The CDR3 has 14 amino acids. CDR3 sequence reads: CASKLTGESTEAFF. CDR3 in DNA: TGTGCCAGCAAATTGACAGGGGAGTCCACTGAAGCTTTCTTT.

The rearrangement uses TRBV2 and TRBJ1-4; 9 bases line up with TRBD1. The CDR3 is 16 residues long. Germline V gene data show CDR1 as SNHLY and CDR2 as FYNNEI. V lost 5 bases and J lost 7; bases outside the gene matches: 11. The CDR3: CASSPGQGIRGEKLFF. As DNA, the CDR3 is TGTGCCAGCAGTCCGGGACAGGGAATTCGCGGTGAAAAACTGTTTTTT.

The chain has TRBV7-9 and TRBJ2-7; D not resolved. This CDR3 spans 12 amino acids. With 1 base removed from V and 5 bases from J, the gap between germline ends came to 6 bases. Per germline, CDR1 SEHNR and CDR2 FQNEAQ (reference sequence). The CDR3 here is CASSLEFDEQYF. In DNA form, the CDR3 reads TGTGCCAGCAGCTTAGAATTCGACGAGCAGTACTTC.

V is TRBV29-1 and J is TRBJ1-3, with TRBD1 as a possible D gene (5 bases). This CDR3 is built from 12 residues. The germline V and J ends were trimmed by 6 bases and 3 bases, with 9 bases remaining between them. Germline CDR1 and CDR2: SQVTM and ANQGSEA. The CDR3 nucleotides read TGCAGCGTCCAGGGTGGTGGAAACACCATATATTTT. Its protein is CSVQGGGNTIYF.

V is TRBV29-1 and J is TRBJ1-5; 12 bases map to TRBD1. CDR1 and CDR2 (germline): SQVTM, ANQGSEA. The CDR3 is 13 residues long. Germline trimming cut 5 bases from V and 5 bases from J; bases unmatched to any gene: 1. The CDR3 DNA reads as TGCAGCGTTTGGGACAGGGGGCATCAGCCCCAGCATTTT. Its protein product is CSVWDRGHQPQHF.

The genes are TRBV4-1 and TRBJ2-1, with 11 bases fitting TRBD2. The CDR3 contains 16 residues. V lost 5 bases to trimming and J lost 8 bases; unmatched junction nucleotides: 11. Germline V gene sequence: CDR1 MGHRA, CDR2 YSYEKL. The CDR3 DNA reads as TGCGCCAGCAGCAAAACGACTAGCGGGAATACAGATGAGCAGTTCTTC. Translated, it gives CASSKTTSGNTDEQFF.

V is TRBV10-3 and J is TRBJ1-6; a possible D gene is TRBD1 (5 bases). The CDR3 has 16 residues. Trimming left V 6 bases short and J 0 bases short, with 12 bases between. The germline V gene has CDR1 ENHRY and CDR2 SYGVKD. CDR3 in DNA: TGTGCCATCAGGGGGGGAGAAAGCTCCTATAATTCACCCCTCCACTTT. This sequence encodes CAIRGGESSYNSPLHF.

This clone was found a few times. The chain couples TRBV10-1 to TRBJ2-3, with 16 nucleotides matching TRBD2. Germline CDR1 and CDR2: WNHNN and SYGVQD (reference sequence). This CDR3 region has 14 residues. Trimming took 4 bases from V and 10 from J; bases not matched to a gene: 2. The CDR3: CASSGGLAGGAQYF. The CDR3 nucleotides are TGCGCCAGCAGTGGGGGACTAGCGGGAGGGGCGCAGTATTTT.

The chain recombines TRBV3-1 (or the pseudogene TRBV3-2) with TRBJ2-7; a weak D match, TRBD1 (5 bases). Germline assignment: CDR1 LGHDT and CDR2 YNNKEL (reference sequence). This CDR3 is 16 amino acids long. Trimming removed 0 bases from V and 6 bases from J, with 18 bases in between. The CDR3 nucleotides are TGTGCCAGCAGCCAAGATGGTGGACACCGCACAGGCGAGCAGTACTTC. Translated, it gives CASSQDGGHRTGEQYF.

This clone has just one count. The gene calls are TRBV10-3 and TRBJ2-7, with 8 bases aligning to TRBD1. In germline, CDR1 is ENHRY, CDR2 SYGVKD. The junction had 4 bases not matched to a gene; V was cut back by 11 bases and J by 1 base. This CDR3 is 12 amino acids long. CDR3 nucleotide sequence: TGTGCCGCGAGGACAGGGTCCTACGAGCAGTACTTC. Amino acids: CAARTGSYEQYF.

The V gene is TRBV30, the J gene TRBJ2-2, with D perhaps TRBD2 (5 bases). CDR1 is GTSNPN and CDR2 is SVGIG in the germline V gene (reference sequence). Deletions cut 4 bases from V and 4 bases from J, with 19 bases between. This CDR3 contains 16 residues. CDR3 DNA: TGTGCCTGGAAGCCAGCGGATACCTCGATCACCGGGGAGCTGTTTTTT. Protein product: CAWKPADTSITGELFF. Full variable domain (remainder filled in from reference TRBV30 and TRBJ2-2): SQTIHQWPATLVQPVGSPLSLECTVEGTSNPNLYWYRQAAGRGLQLLFYSVGIGQISSEVPQNLSASRPQDRQFILSSKKLLLSDSGFYLCAWKPADTSITGELFFGEGSRLTVL.

CDR3 loop: CATSRDQVGSNQPQHF. The CDR3 DNA follows: TGTGCCACCAGCAGAGACCAGGTGGGCAGCAATCAGCCCCAGCATTTT. The chain carries TRBV15 and TRBJ1-5; D unclear. CDR1 LNHNV and CDR2 YYDKDF come from the germline V gene (reference sequence). Trimming took off 0 bases at V and 1 base at J, with 10 bases between the two ends. The CDR3 has 16 residues.

This clone was seen a handful of times. The V call is TRBV3-1 (or the pseudogene TRBV3-2), the J call TRBJ2-2; D gene uncertain. The CDR3 covers 13 residues. Trimming shortened V by 0 bases and J by 8 bases, and 7 bases separated the two germline ends. The germline CDR1 and CDR2 sequences are LGHDT and YNNKEL (reference sequence). CDR3 sequence reads: CASSQDITGELFF. CDR3 nucleotides: TGTGCCAGCAGCCAAGATATTACAGGGGAGCTGTTTTTT.

The chain is built from TRBV21-1 and TRBJ1-5; the table assigns TRBD1, which was not confirmed against the DNA. TRBV21-1 is a known pseudogene. The CDR3 contains 12 residues. This CDR3 reads CASSQGYQPQHF. CDR3 bases: TGTGCCAGCAGCCAGGGCTATCAGCCCCAGCATTTT.

This chain links TRBV4-2 with TRBJ2-6; D gene unclear. The CDR3 extends over 17 amino acids. Germline CDR1 and CDR2: LGHNA and YNFKEQ. Trimming took off 0 bases at V and 1 base at J, with 10 bases between the two ends. The CDR3 reads CASSQDLRVSGANVLTF. CDR3 in DNA: TGTGCCAGCAGCCAAGATCTTCGGGTATCTGGGGCCAACGTCCTGACTTTC.

V and J are TRBV19 and TRBJ2-1; 9 bases line up with TRBD2. Trimming cost V 1 base and J 7 bases; bases outside gene matches: 11. Germline CDR1 reads LNHDA; CDR2 reads SQIVND (reference sequence). The CDR3 contains 17 residues. CDR3 coding DNA: TGTGCCAGTAGTATAGCGACTAGCGGAGCCCTCTGGAATGAGCAGTTCTTC. Translating it yields CASSIATSGALWNEQFF. The full variable domain, its missing parts supplied by reference TRBV19 and TRBJ2-1, is DGGITQSPKYLFRKEGQNVTLSCEQNLNHDAMYWYRQDPGQGLRLIYYSQIVNDFQKGDIAEGYSVSREKKESFPLTVTSAQKNPTAFYLCASSIATSGALWNEQFFGPGTRLTVL.

The chain recombines TRBV12-3 or TRBV12-4 with TRBJ2-4; TRBD2 is a possible D gene (5 bases). CDR3 length: 12 residues. V was clipped by 3 bases and J by 8 bases, with 8 bases between them. The CDR3 coding sequence is TGTGCCAGCAGTTTGAGCGGATACATTCAGTACTTC. Translating it yields CASSLSGYIQYF.

This chain links TRBV12-3 or TRBV12-4 with TRBJ1-5; 7 bases fit TRBD1. Trimming at V came to 6 bases and at J to 11 bases, leaving 10 bases not matched to a gene. CDR3 length: 13 amino acids. The chain's CDR3 is CASRGDSSRAQHF. Here the CDR3 DNA reads TGTGCCAGCAGGGGGGACAGCAGCCGGGCCCAGCATTTT.

J is TRBJ2-3 and V is TRBV10-3, with TRBD2 as a possible D gene (7 bases). Trimming removed 10 bases at V and 1 base at J, with 18 bases between. Looked up from germline, CDR1 is ENHRY and CDR2 is SYGVKD. The CDR3 has 15 residues. The CDR3 DNA reads TGTGCCACAACCGGGGGGCACTTTGGCACAGATACGCAGTATTTT. It codes for CATTGGHFGTDTQYF.

V and J are TRBV3-1 (or the pseudogene TRBV3-2) and TRBJ1-2; TRBD1 might be the D (5 bases). Trimming removed 2 bases from V and 6 bases from J, with 10 bases in between. Germline-derived CDR1 and CDR2 are LGHDT and YNNKEL (reference sequence). CDR3 size: 13 residues. The CDR3 loop is CASSQRGGHGYTF. In DNA, the CDR3 is TGTGCCAGCAGCCAAAGGGGTGGGCATGGCTACACCTTC.

The chain employs TRBV2 and TRBJ1-3; TRBD1 matches at 10 bases. Per germline, CDR1 SNHLY and CDR2 FYNNEI. Germline trimming cut 10 bases from V and 3 bases from J; bases unmatched to any gene: 6. The CDR3 covers 14 residues. The CDR3 is CANLTGGLGNTIYF. DNA for the CDR3: TGTGCCAACTTGACAGGGGGCCTTGGAAACACCATATATTTT.

V and J are TRBV19 and TRBJ1-3; D is unresolved. V lost 7 bases and J 0 bases, leaving 13 bases between the germline ends. Germline V gives CDR1 LNHDA, CDR2 SQIVND (reference sequence). The CDR3 covers 15 residues. The CDR3 DNA follows: TGTGCCAGTACCACTACCTTGAGCTCTGGAAACACCATATATTTT. As protein: CASTTTLSSGNTIYF.

This chain links TRBV5-1 with TRBJ2-3; 8 nucleotides line up with TRBD1. The CDR3 consists of 14 residues. V lost 5 bases, J lost 2 bases, and 4 bases stayed unmatched. CDR1 is SGHRS, CDR2 YFSETQ, per germline. The CDR3 region is CASSRTGNTDTQYF. CDR3 coding DNA: TGCGCCAGCAGTAGGACAGGGAACACAGATACGCAGTATTTT.

DNA for the CDR3: TGTGCCAGCAGTGACTTATCGCCGGGAGAGAGCTCCTACGAGCAGTACTTC. Encoded protein: CASSDLSPGESSYEQYF. The V call is TRBV25-1, the J call TRBJ2-7; D is possibly TRBD2 (6 bases). The CDR3 runs to 17 residues. Germline loops: CDR1 MGHDK, CDR2 SYGVNS. Trimming pared 3 bases from V and 0 bases from J, leaving 18 bases between.